This entry features one TCR beta chain sequence. Its antigen is currently unknown. The sample belongs to a study of shared clonotypes between healthy human individuals. Findings of the study overall: A generally larger estimated richness was seen in naive subsets than in memory subsets. Non-shared clonotypes showed lower generation probabilities than clonotypes common to all four donors.

Sequencing used immunoSEQ multiplex PCR; TCRdb keeps in-frame clones, though not all of them. The repertoire includes roughly 2.6 million clones, approximately 90% of them detected once, and 0.13% to 0.15% sits in the top ten. The CDR3 totals 14 residues. V dropped 7 bases and J dropped 6 bases, with 16 bases sitting between them. Germline V gene data show CDR1 as MNHNS and CDR2 as SASEGT. Caucasian adults residing in Nashville, Tennessee made up all the donors. The sequencing input was naive CD4+ T cells sorted from blood. The subset: CD45RA+ positively selected. The chain carries TRBV6-1 and TRBJ1-5; the D is unclear. The TCR sequence derives from a man in his late teens or twenties in good health. The CDR3 bases are TGTGCCAGCACCGGCGGGAGTTTTGTTCAGCCCCAGCATTTT. It translates to CASTGGSFVQPQHF.